Here is one T cell receptor (beta chain) with its context. The antigen is not known. These data come from a study of T cell therapy after organ transplantation. For the study at large: Expansion used a peptide pool of 30 HLA class I and II CMV epitopes. Across 2 to 6 intravenous infusions, patients got a median of 1.92 x 10^8 CMV-specific T cells. Notes on the study in general: Concurrent antirejection and antiviral drugs remain unassessed confounders.

Clones were sequenced by immunoSEQ multiplex PCR, and TCRdb holds only the in-frame ones, with some missing. Of over 45,000 clones in the sample, about 94% were seen once. The sample in question was CD8+ T cells from blood, obtained before autologous CMV-specific T cell therapy. This TCR derives from a human patient who had received a solid organ transplant and had CMV disease.

CDR3 loop: CATSSSGISSYNEQFF. The CDR3 bases are TGTGCCACCAGCAGCAGCGGGATAAGCTCCTACAATGAGCAGTTCTTC. This chain joins TRBV15 and TRBJ2-1, with TRBD2 matching over 7 bases. J lost 0 bases, V lost 3 bases, and 5 bases had no gene match. Looked up from germline, CDR1 is LNHNV and CDR2 is YYDKDF (reference sequence). The CDR3 loop spans 16 amino acids.